The 19 T cell receptor beta chains reported below all come from one sample, sequenced in a study of monozygotic twins with inflammatory bowel disease. TCRdb derives one entry per CDR3 protein from the 5' RACE reads, leaving out DNA. The sample features around 150,000 distinct CDR3 sequences, with 2.8% in its top ten. The sample comprised blood. These TCRs come from a human donor with ulcerative colitis or Crohn's disease, or a healthy co-twin of an affected twin (not recorded which).

The J gene is TRBJ1-2, the V gene TRBV7-9; lacking DNA, the TRBD1 call made by TCRdb goes unchecked. CDR1 and CDR2 from the germline V gene are SEHNR and FQNEAQ (reference sequence). The CDR3 contains 12 residues. The CDR3 spells CASSHGQGGYTF.

The rearrangement uses TRBV27 and TRBJ1-5; checking the TCRdb D call of TRBD1 is not possible without DNA. The CDR3 extends over 17 amino acids. Germline assignment: CDR1 MNHEY and CDR2 SMNVEV (reference sequence). The CDR3 spells CASSLSPFGQSNQPQHF.

The chain couples TRBV6-1 to TRBJ2-5; TCRdb indicates TRBD1, and absent DNA this call remains unverified. The CDR3 loop spans 15 amino acids. The germline V gene encodes CDR1 MNHNS and CDR2 SASEGT. CDR3 region: CASSPTWGQQETQYF.

The chain couples TRBV15 to TRBJ2-7; TCRdb reports TRBD2, a call that lacks DNA to check it against. This CDR3 spans 19 amino acids. Germline V lookup: CDR1 LNHNV, CDR2 YYDKDF (reference sequence). The CDR3 loop is CATSRGASGSIFRSYEQYF.

This chain links TRBV12-3 or TRBV12-4 with TRBJ2-7; TCRdb selects TRBD1, and the lack of DNA leaves this call unchecked. The CDR3 runs to 14 residues. The CDR3 protein is CASSLRDSFYEQYF.

The V gene is TRBV27, the J gene TRBJ1-1; the D call from TCRdb, TRBD1, cannot be confirmed without DNA. The CDR3 runs 13 residues. Germline CDR1 is MNHEY and CDR2 is SMNVEV (reference sequence). The CDR3 sequence: CASSSDRNTEAFF.

The chain is built from TRBV21-1 and TRBJ2-7; TCRdb's assignment of TRBD1 cannot be checked, as there is no DNA. TRBV21-1 counts as a pseudogene. This CDR3 contains 14 residues. CDR3 residues: CASKGHRGCLEQYF.

The chain links TRBV29-1 to TRBJ2-5. CDR1 is SQVTM, CDR2 ANQGSEA, per germline. The CDR3 length is 12 residues. CDR3 in amino acids: CSVDRSEETQYF.

The chain joins TRBV7-2 to TRBJ1-5; the D call from TCRdb, TRBD1, cannot be confirmed without DNA. The CDR3 runs to 15 residues. From germline, CDR1 is SGHTA and CDR2 FQGNSA. CDR3 amino acids: CASSLVGQGRQPQHF. The full variable domain, rest sourced from reference TRBV7-2 and TRBJ1-5, is GAGVSQSPSNKVTEKGKDVELRCDPISGHTALYWYRQSLGQGLEFLIYFQGNSAPDKSGLPSDRFSAERTGGSVSTLTIQRTQQEDSAVYLCASSLVGQGRQPQHFGDGTRLSIL.

The chain uses TRBV9 and TRBJ2-7; TCRdb returns TRBD2, unconfirmable since there is no DNA. This CDR3 has 15 amino acids. Germline loops: CDR1 SGDLS, CDR2 YYNGEE. The CDR3 loop reads CASSVGTSGSFEQYF.

The chain has TRBV7-9 and TRBJ2-3. The CDR3 has 13 residues. The germline gives CDR1 SEHNR, CDR2 FQNEAQ (reference sequence). The CDR3 sequence is CASSLSVTDTQYF. Combining the CDR3 with reference TRBV7-9 and TRBJ2-3 gives the whole variable domain DTGVSQNPRHKITKRGQNVTFRCDPISEHNRLYWYRQTLGQGPEFLTYFQNEAQLEKSRLLSDRFSAERPKGSFSTLEIQRTEQGDSAMYLCASSLSVTDTQYFGPGTRLTVL.

The chain couples TRBV19 to TRBJ2-2. Germline CDR1 and CDR2: LNHDA and SQIVND (reference sequence). The CDR3 is made up of 14 amino acids. This CDR3 is CASSIGTGTGELFF.

This chain uses TRBV24-1 with TRBJ2-2; TCRdb returns TRBD1, unconfirmable since there is no DNA. Germline V gene sequence: CDR1 KGHDR, CDR2 SFDVKD. This CDR3 contains 18 residues. This CDR3 is CATSDLKGTGANTGELFF.

J is TRBJ2-4 and V is TRBV25-1; TCRdb's D call, TRBD1, is unchecked because there is no DNA. The CDR3 covers 16 residues. CDR1 and CDR2 (germline): MGHDK, SYGVNS. The CDR3 spells CASSVVGGTGKNIQYF.

The chain carries TRBV11-2 and TRBJ2-1; lacking DNA, the TRBD2 call made by TCRdb goes unchecked. CDR1 and CDR2 (germline): SGHAT, FQNNGV. The CDR3 consists of 16 residues. The CDR3 reads CASSPRSVAGVGEQFF.

J is TRBJ2-5 and V is TRBV20-1; TCRdb's D gene call, TRBD1, goes unchecked for lack of DNA. Germline-derived CDR1 and CDR2 are DFQATT and SNEGSKA (reference sequence). The CDR3 is 14 amino acids. CDR3 region: CSASRTGIRETQYF.

The CDR3 sequence is CASSLQLRGGKNIQYF. The chain carries TRBV12-3 or TRBV12-4 and TRBJ2-4; TCRdb designates TRBD2, a call that cannot be tested without DNA. This CDR3 region has 16 residues.

The chain links TRBV6-4 to TRBJ2-3; TCRdb reports TRBD1, a call that lacks DNA to check it against. Germline V gene data show CDR1 as MRHNA and CDR2 as SNTAGT. This CDR3 spans 16 amino acids. The CDR3 protein is CASSAQGNVVADTQYF.

This chain uses TRBV6-2 or TRBV6-3 with TRBJ2-1; TCRdb selects TRBD2, and the lack of DNA leaves this call unchecked. The germline V gene encodes CDR1 MNHEY and CDR2 SVGEGT. The CDR3 loop spans 16 amino acids. This CDR3 reads CASSFRTSGSYNEQFF.